This T cell receptor (beta chain) was found in a study of cytomegalovirus exposure and HLA in healthy donors (dated by TCRdb to about 2017). Some background on the complete study: An earlier analysis of several hundred of the donors reported approximately 300 Gb of sequence data and 117 million unique TCR beta sequences from 150 million to 200 million T cells. Because of strong linkage in the cohort, a handful of DR-DQ haplotypes were treated as single units for association and clustering. To predict cytomegalovirus infection status, the study combined high-throughput TCR immunosequencing, statistical association of individual TCRs with disease status, and machine learning. An earlier analysis of more than 450 of the donors used high-throughput TCR beta sequencing to judge whether each TCR beta V gene segment behaved as functional or pseudogenic. Donor age, sex, ethnicity and CMV serostatus were compiled alongside the repertoire data. Along with the roughly 670-subject first cohort, a separate validation cohort of around 120 different subjects was used. The study used immunosequencing to profile the T cell repertoires of approximately 640 subjects and linked those repertoires to cytomegalovirus serostatus. Class I and class II HLA loci were covered by the typing at four-digit resolution. A later genetic analysis took genome-wide SNP genotypes for about three fifths of the 666 donors and used that subset as a discovery cohort. Among approximately 370 genotyped donors of the cohort, an average of around 250,000 unique TCR beta nucleotide sequences was sequenced per donor, of which approximately 18% were non-productive. About 300 gigabases of sequencing data and 91 million or so unique TCR sequences made up an early release that covered 500 to 650 HLA-typed donors. A later analysis re-examined previously published TCR beta repertoires from about 700 donors and added high-resolution HLA genotyping to investigate patterns of TCR occurrence. Typing coverage differed by locus: A, B, C, DRB1 and DQB1 were typed in roughly 620-630 donors, DQA1 in approximately 520, DPA1 in roughly 590, and DPB1 in 472. In the later analysis, no new phenotypic data were used to find candidate immune exposures; instead, reliance was placed on TCR beta sequences and their occurrence across donors. Among the roughly 400 genotyped donors, around 81% belonged to the genetic ancestry cluster associated with self-reported Caucasian donors. Every repertoire in the discovery cohort had been generated on one and the same sequencing platform. The study was designed to test whether signatures of past pathogen exposure could be identified by cataloging public T cell receptors. Results and caveats for the whole study, not just this receptor: The authors suggested that the approach could potentially be extended to other disease states and immunological phenotypes. Several of the top co-occurrence clusters appeared to be linked to parvovirus B19, influenza, CMV and Epstein-Barr virus, according to a later analysis. Because some donors lacked HLA typing at each locus, the association tests relied only on the typed subset. Three of the identified cytomegalovirus-associated TCR beta chains were confirmed in vitro to be specific for cytomegalovirus antigens. A cluster of highly shared sequence variants was judged likely to represent a technical artifact of the sequencing pipeline. Compared with equally common non-associated chains, HLA-associated TCR beta chains in a later analysis were more clonally expanded and had lower generation probabilities. Linkage disequilibrium might explain the correlated functional status among segregating V segments, but an unknown experimental factor could not be excluded. The classifier was reported to diagnose cytomegalovirus status with high specificity and sensitivity in both the original cohort and the validation cohort. In a later genetic analysis, fewer N-insertions in productive TCRs were reported among donors in an Asian-associated ancestry cluster than the approximately 710-donor mean. An earlier analysis of some 560 of the donors showed that most TCR beta V segments appeared in productive rearrangements either about 90% or about 30% of the time, which broadly matched IMGT annotations. The 87-base-pair reads could not distinguish some IMGT-functional V segments, including TRBV6-2 and TRBV6-3, so those segments were excluded. A later genetic analysis associated a missense DCLRE1C variant with V-gene and J-gene trimming of TCR beta chains, and an independent cohort replicated the association. In this cohort, only TCR beta chains were sequenced, and detectable features were limited by the absence of alpha or paired-chain data. Sequencing depth was assumed to be roughly uniform across donors in the presence/absence analyses, though that assumption may not hold. A further reported finding was that TCR beta sequences accurately predicted the HLA-A and HLA-B alleles for most subjects in the first cohort. The only immune exposure information available for the cohort was CMV serostatus. According to a later analysis, TCR association rates differed among HLA loci, with DRB1 alleles showing the most associated TCRs and HLA-C alleles showing the fewest. A later analysis associated about 17,000 TCR beta sequences with specific HLA alleles at a false discovery rate of 0.05. The study gave a list of about 160 TCR beta chains associated with cytomegalovirus. A later analysis found that most CMV-associated TCR beta chains appeared HLA-restricted, with HLA associations seemingly driven largely by CMV exposure. Strong co-occurrence of HLA alleles, especially DR and DQ, made assigning TCR associations to individual alleles difficult. Most TCR sequences were seen in very few donors, while some public TCRs were found in many individuals. Because counts were too low, 15 to 20 rarely observed V segments, including chromosome 9 orphons, were excluded from the earlier analysis of some 540 of the donors.

The CDR3 covers 15 residues, taking in both the cysteine and the phenylalanine. Of the read, only the CDR3 DNA is kept; its 45 bases are in frame from base 1. The germline V end is reduced by 6 bases and the J end by 3 bases; junction bases left unmatched: 10. Reading the germline V gene gives CDR1 MNHNS and CDR2 SASEGT. In total, roughly 710 healthy bone marrow donors made up the cohort. All cohort members were sampled while nominally healthy, although unrecorded immune exposures were likely present. The donor tested CMV seropositive, placing the donor among the 289 seropositive members of the cohort. Each donor provided a peripheral blood sample, and peripheral blood mononuclear cells were used for TCR beta sequencing. Genomic DNA extraction from the blood cell samples was performed with the Qiagen DNeasy Blood Extraction Kit. Libraries were constructed by the immunoSEQ multiplex PCR assay. For the multiplex PCR, a mixture combining 60 forward primers for TCR Vbeta segments and 13 reverse primers for TCR Jbeta segments was used. The CDR3 region of rearranged TCR beta genes was amplified from genomic DNA with a multiplex PCR assay. The amplified TCR beta libraries were sequenced on the Illumina HiSeq System as 87-base-pair reads. In the source study's methods: A later analysis counted tens of millions of unique TCR beta chains across the 666 repertoires, and some 11 million of these chains were shared by at least two donors. Raw reads were error-corrected and collapsed into unique sequences by a nearest-neighbor algorithm in which closely related sequences were merged to remove PCR and sequencing errors. To assign V, D and J gene segments, CDR3 sequences were aligned to IMGT reference sequences. For a sequence to be retained, at least a six-nucleotide match to both a V gene segment and a J gene segment was required. Rearrangements were called productive when the CDR3 lacked stop codons and stayed in frame with V and J; all others were non-productive. CDR3 was defined according to IMGT convention as the region running from the second conserved V-encoded cysteine to the conserved J-encoded phenylalanine. Sequences without an unambiguous match to a single V gene segment were excluded from the earlier analysis of about 640 of the donors. In an earlier analysis of approximately 500 of the donors, a V segment was called functional when productive rearrangements were above 56.7%, and segregating when the standard deviation between donors exceeded 5%. A statistical classification framework was built to diagnose cytomegalovirus status from the catalog of TCR beta chain sequences. In a later analysis, V and J genes were assigned by comparing TCR nucleotide sequences against IMGT/GENE-DB human TR gene sequences. A later analysis assigned CDR3 sequences and most-parsimonious VDJ recombination scenarios with the TCRdist pipeline. In a later analysis, each TCR beta chain was defined by its CDR3 amino acid sequence together with its V-gene family, and reads lacking a unique V-gene family were excluded. A later analysis removed 592 highly shared, low-generation-probability nucleotide sequences to deal with suspected cross-contamination and a sequencing artifact. In a later analysis, a clonal expansion index was calculated for each public chain from normalized within-repertoire ranks of inferred template counts. A later analysis computed generation probabilities with a VDJ recombination model fitted to out-of-frame rearrangements, and checked the results against IGoR. A later analysis scored TCR-TCR, TCR-HLA and TCR-CMV co-occurrence with hypergeometric tests, applying a repertoire-size bias correction to TCR pairs. To estimate false discovery rates, a later analysis permuted the HLA or CMV assignments 20 times. In a later analysis, co-occurring TCRs were grouped with DBSCAN, and TCRdist sequence similarity was added when clustering was performed within HLA-allele-positive subsets. For co-occurrence clustering, repertoires with fewer than 30,000 or more than 120,000 public chains were excluded, along with roughly 5 repertoires with anomalous nucleotide sharing. Drawn from immuneACCESS, this table holds only the in-frame rearrangements with V and J called that TCRdb kept. Clones are partly lost; checked studies trace under half to an unresolved V gene and leave the rest unexplained. That table supplies the V and J calls and clone size; D and trimming were determined from the DNA. This sample gives about 160,000 clones in total; approximately 81% of them show up just once. The biggest ten clones account for about 7% of the sample.

About this clone: Its specific antigen is unknown. No clone much larger than this one lies a single base away; base qualities are absent.

The sample consisted of PBMCs. The TCR was taken from a woman aged 30 to 39 in good health and CMV-seropositive. The V and J segments used are TRBV6-1 and TRBJ1-2; 7 nucleotides in the junction match TRBD1. The CDR3 here reads CASSAGGSRDYGYTF. The nucleotides read TGTGCCAGCAGCGCAGGGGGGTCCAGGGACTATGGCTACACCTTC.